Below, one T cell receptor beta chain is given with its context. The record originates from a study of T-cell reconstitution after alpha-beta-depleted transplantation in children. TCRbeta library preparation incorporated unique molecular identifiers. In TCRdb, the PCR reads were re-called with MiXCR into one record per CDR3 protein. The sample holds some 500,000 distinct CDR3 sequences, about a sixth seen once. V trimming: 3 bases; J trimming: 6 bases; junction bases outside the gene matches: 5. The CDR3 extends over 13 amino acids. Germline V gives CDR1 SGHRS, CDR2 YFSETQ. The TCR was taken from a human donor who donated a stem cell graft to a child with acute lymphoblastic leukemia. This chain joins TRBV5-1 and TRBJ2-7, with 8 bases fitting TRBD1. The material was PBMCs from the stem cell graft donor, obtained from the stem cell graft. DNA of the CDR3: TGCGCCAGCAGCTCATCCACAGGGGGCGAGCAGTACTTC. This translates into CASSSSTGGEQYF.